This TCR beta chain was found in a study of identical twins' blood T cells. CDR3 size: 15 residues. Germline values: CDR1 SGHTA, CDR2 FQGNSA. Trimming stripped 3 bases from V and 3 bases from J, with 13 bases between. TCRdb fed the 5' RACE reads into MiXCR, producing one record per CDR3 protein. The sample records 350,000 to 400,000 distinct CDR3 sequences, 25% to 35% being singletons. The chain joins TRBV7-2 to TRBJ2-3; D is undetermined. This clonotype was obtained from a woman aged 18-49 years in good health. Sequenced sample: PBMCs. CDR3 bases: TGTGCCAGCAGCTTCTCATCCGGACCAACAGATACGCAGTATTTT. Translating it yields CASSFSSGPTDTQYF.